This T cell receptor beta chain was identified in a study of cytomegalovirus exposure and HLA in healthy donors. Study-wide results and caveats: Common viral pathogens (according to a later analysis) appeared linked to several of the most significant clusters. Listed as cytomegalovirus-associated were 170 or so TCR beta chains.

The PCR ran on 60 Vbeta and 13 Jbeta primers. Sequencing was performed with immunoSEQ multiplex PCR; in TCRdb, only in-frame clones are kept and a portion is missing. The data contain tens of thousands of clones, around three quarters of them singletons. Points on this clone: The target antigen is unknown.

In germline, CDR1 is LNHDA, CDR2 SQIVND (reference sequence). J was trimmed by 9 bases and V by 10 bases; bases with no gene match: 10. CDR3 size: 14 residues. All donors participated as healthy donors of bone marrow. This clonotype was obtained from a woman in her thirties or forties in good health and CMV-seronegative. The J gene is TRBJ2-1, the V gene TRBV19; TRBD2 aligns across 12 bases. The sequenced sample consisted of PBMCs. The CDR3 here is CAISPGTSGREQFF. CDR3 nucleotides: TGTGCCATTAGCCCAGGGACTAGCGGGCGTGAGCAGTTCTTC.